This TCR beta chain is drawn from a study of blood T cell repertoires in COVID-19 (dated by TCRdb to about 2020). Looking at the study overall: Samples from collaborators originated in the United States, Italy and Spain and spanned both the acute and convalescent phases of COVID-19. The prospective study material was composed of cDNA or gDNA derived from T cells, B-cell-depleted T cells, or PBMCs. Subjects who had been exposed to COVID-19, were actively infected with it, or had recovered from it provided the deeply sampled blood TCRbeta repertoires that made up the dataset. The repertoires were released in a freely available public database meant as a resource for research on the immune response to SARS-CoV-2. Samples were obtained from the ongoing ImmuneRACE study (first 160 participants) and from over a thousand subjects provided by 6 global collaborators. Sample metadata almost always included a de-identified subject ID, COVID-19 status, age in years and sex. Where available, HLA class I and class II types were taken from metadata supplied by the sample provider and were not determined by assay-based typing.

Concerning this clone: It has no known antigen specificity. Per-nucleotide qualities are absent, and no much larger clonotype sits a single base away.

Whole blood was collected in K2EDTA tubes by collaborating institutions according to the institutions' own protocols. For TCRbeta analysis, collaborator samples were shipped as frozen whole blood, as isolated PBMCs, or as DNA extracted from either sample type. TCRbeta CDR3 regions were amplified from genomic DNA by means of the immunoSEQ Assay, a bias-controlled multiplex PCR. Processing in the source paper ran as follows. The number of nucleated cells in each sample was estimated from the amplification of reference gene primers within the assay. To quantify the absolute abundance of each unique TCRbeta CDR3 rearrangement, sequence reads were collapsed and filtered. Productive Simpson clonality was computed per sample as the square root of Simpson's diversity index over productive rearrangements. TCRdb mirrors the immuneACCESS table, restricted to in-frame sequences. Some clones are absent from its copies; in checked studies, under half trace to an unresolved V gene, and the reason for the others is unknown. D and trimming come from the DNA, and the V and J calls and clone size come from that table. The sample table lists more than 100,000 clones, roughly 84% of them with a count of one. The ten largest make up approximately 12% of the sample.

Beyond this particular receptor, the publication reports: Clinical and demographic metadata were provided uncurated, with the amount varying by source and participant.

The TCR sequence derives from a human donor in a cohort sampled during active COVID-19. Sequenced sample: peripheral blood.

The nucleotides are TGTGCCAGCTCACCACCGAGTGCCCGGGAGTTTGCCGCTTTCTTT. It specifies CASSPPSAREFAAFF. This chain is built from TRBV18 and TRBJ1-1; the D gene lacks a confident call. Including cysteine and phenylalanine, the CDR3 has 15 amino acids. The kept DNA is CDR3 alone, 45 bases in frame from the first base. CDR1 KGHSH and CDR2 LQKENI are derived from the germline V gene. V gives up 0 bases and J gives up 11 bases, and the segment between their germline ends measures 19 bases.